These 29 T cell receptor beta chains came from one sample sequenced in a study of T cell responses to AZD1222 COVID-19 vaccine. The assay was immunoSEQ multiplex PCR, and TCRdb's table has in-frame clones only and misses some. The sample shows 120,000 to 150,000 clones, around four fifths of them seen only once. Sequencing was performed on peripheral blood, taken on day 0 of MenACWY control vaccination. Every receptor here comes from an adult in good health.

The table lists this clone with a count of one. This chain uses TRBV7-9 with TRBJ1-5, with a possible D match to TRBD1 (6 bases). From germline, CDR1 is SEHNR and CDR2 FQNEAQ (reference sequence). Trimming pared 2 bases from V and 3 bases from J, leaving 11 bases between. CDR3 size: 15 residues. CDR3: CASSLQGSPNQPQHF. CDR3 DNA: TGTGCCAGCAGCTTACAGGGGTCCCCCAATCAGCCCCAGCATTTT.

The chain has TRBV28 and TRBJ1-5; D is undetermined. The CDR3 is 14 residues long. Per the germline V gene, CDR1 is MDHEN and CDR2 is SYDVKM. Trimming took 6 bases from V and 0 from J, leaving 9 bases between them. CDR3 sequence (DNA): TGTGCCAGCAGCCGGACCTATAGCAATCAGCCCCAGCATTTT. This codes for CASSRTYSNQPQHF.

CDR3 bases: TGTGCCAGCACTACGCCAGGGTCCTATGGCTACACCTTC. Translating it yields CASTTPGSYGYTF. The genes are TRBV6-5 and TRBJ1-2; D perhaps matches TRBD1 (5 bases). The V gene lost 7 bases and the J gene lost 4 bases, with 13 bases spanning the gap. This CDR3 contains 13 residues. CDR1 is MNHEY and CDR2 is SVGAGI in the germline V gene.

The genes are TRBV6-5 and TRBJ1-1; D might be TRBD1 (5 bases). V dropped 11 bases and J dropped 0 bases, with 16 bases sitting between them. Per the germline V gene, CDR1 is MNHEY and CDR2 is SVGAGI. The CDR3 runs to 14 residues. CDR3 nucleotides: TGTGCCTCCCAAGGGACGGGAATGAACACTGAAGCTTTCTTT. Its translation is CASQGTGMNTEAFF.

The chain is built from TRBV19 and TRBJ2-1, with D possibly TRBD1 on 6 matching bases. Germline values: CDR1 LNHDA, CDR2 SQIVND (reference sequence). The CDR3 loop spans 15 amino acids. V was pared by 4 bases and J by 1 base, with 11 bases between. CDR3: CASSTDRLSYNEQFF. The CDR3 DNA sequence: TGTGCCAGTAGTACCGACAGGTTATCCTACAATGAGCAGTTCTTC.

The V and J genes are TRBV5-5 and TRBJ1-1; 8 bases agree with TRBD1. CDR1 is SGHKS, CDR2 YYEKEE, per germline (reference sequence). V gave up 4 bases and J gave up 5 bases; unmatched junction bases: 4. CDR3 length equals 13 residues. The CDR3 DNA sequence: TGTGCCAGCAGCCAACGGACAGGGACTGAAGCTTTCTTT. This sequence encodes CASSQRTGTEAFF.

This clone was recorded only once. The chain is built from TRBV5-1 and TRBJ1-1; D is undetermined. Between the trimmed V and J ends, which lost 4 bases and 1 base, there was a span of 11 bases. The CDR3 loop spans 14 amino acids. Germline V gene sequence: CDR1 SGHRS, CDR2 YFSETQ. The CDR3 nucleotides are TGCGCCAGCAGCCCCCACGGCGAGAACACTGAAGCTTTCTTT. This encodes CASSPHGENTEAFF.

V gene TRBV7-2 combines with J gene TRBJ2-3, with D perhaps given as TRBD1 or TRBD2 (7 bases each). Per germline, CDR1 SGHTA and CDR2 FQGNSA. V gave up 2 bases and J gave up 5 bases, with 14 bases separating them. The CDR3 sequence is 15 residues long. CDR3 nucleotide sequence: TGTGCCAGCAGCTTACAGGGGGGGCGTGGAGATACGCAGTATTTT. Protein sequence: CASSLQGGRGDTQYF.

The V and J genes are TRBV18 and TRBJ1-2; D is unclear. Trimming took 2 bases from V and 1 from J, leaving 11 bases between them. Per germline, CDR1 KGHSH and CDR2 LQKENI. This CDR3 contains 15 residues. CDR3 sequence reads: CASSPSPQNNYGYTF. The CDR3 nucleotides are TGTGCCAGCTCACCATCCCCACAGAATAACTATGGCTACACCTTC.

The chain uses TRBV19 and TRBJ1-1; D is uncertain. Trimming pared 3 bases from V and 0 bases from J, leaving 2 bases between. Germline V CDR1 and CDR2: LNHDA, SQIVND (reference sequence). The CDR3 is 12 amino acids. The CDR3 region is CASSMVNTEAFF. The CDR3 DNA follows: TGTGCCAGTAGTATGGTGAACACTGAAGCTTTCTTT.

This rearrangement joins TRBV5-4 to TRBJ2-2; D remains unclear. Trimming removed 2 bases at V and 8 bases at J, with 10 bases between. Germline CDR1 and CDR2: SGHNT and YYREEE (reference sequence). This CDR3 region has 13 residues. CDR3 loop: CASSLIESGELFF. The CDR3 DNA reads TGTGCCAGCAGCTTAATCGAATCGGGGGAGCTGTTTTTT.

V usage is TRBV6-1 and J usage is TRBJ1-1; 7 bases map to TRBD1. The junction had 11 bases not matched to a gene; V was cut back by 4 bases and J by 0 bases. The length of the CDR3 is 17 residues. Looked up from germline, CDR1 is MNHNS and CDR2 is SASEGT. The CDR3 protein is CASSAGARGAMNTEAFF. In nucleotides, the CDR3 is TGTGCCAGCAGTGCAGGTGCCAGGGGGGCCATGAACACTGAAGCTTTCTTT.

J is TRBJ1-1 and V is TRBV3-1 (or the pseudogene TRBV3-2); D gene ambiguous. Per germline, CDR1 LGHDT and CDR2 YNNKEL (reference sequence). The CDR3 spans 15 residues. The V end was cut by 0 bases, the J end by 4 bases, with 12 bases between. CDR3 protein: CASSQENLVGTEAFF. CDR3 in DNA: TGTGCCAGCAGCCAAGAGAATTTGGTGGGCACTGAAGCTTTCTTT.

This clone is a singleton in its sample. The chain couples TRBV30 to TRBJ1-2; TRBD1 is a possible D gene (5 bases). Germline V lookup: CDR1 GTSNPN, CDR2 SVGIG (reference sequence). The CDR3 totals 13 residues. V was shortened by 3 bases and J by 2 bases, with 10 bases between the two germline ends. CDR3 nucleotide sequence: TGTGCCTGGAGGGGACCGGGGAACTATGGCTACACCTTC. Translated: CAWRGPGNYGYTF.

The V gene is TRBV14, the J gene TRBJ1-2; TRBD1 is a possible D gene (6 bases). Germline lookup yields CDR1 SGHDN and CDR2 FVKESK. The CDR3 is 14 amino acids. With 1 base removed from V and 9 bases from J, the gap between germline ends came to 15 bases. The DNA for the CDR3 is TGTGCCAGCAGCCAAGGATTAAAGGGGGTCAGCTACACCTTC. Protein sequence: CASSQGLKGVSYTF.

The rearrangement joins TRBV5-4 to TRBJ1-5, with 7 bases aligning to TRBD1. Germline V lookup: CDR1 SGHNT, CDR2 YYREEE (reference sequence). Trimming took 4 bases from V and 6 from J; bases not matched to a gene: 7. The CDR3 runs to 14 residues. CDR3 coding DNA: TGTGCCAGCAGCGCCGGACAGGCAGGTCAGCCCCAGCATTTT. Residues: CASSAGQAGQPQHF.

CDR3 DNA sequence: TGTGCCAGTAGTATGCAGAGCTCTAACTATGGCTACACCTTC. Residues: CASSMQSSNYGYTF. The genes are TRBV19 and TRBJ1-2; no clear D gene. The CDR3 spans 14 residues. Trimming took off 3 bases at V and 0 bases at J, with 8 bases between the two ends. The germline gives CDR1 LNHDA, CDR2 SQIVND (reference sequence).

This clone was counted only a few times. The CDR3 coding sequence is TGTGCCAGCAGCTTCCTGGCTCGGGGAGGTACCGGGGAGCTGTTTTTT. It encodes CASSFLARGGTGELFF. The chain joins TRBV7-8 to TRBJ2-2; TRBD2 is a possible D gene (6 bases). The CDR3 extends over 16 amino acids. Trimming took 3 bases from V and 5 from J, leaving 16 bases between them. The germline gives CDR1 SGHVS, CDR2 FQNEAQ.

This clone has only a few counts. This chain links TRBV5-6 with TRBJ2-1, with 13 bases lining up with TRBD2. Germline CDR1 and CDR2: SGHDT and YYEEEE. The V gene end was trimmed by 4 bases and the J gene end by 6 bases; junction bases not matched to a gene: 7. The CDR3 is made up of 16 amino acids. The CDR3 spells CASSLGLAGVSNEQFF. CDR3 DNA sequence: TGTGCCAGCAGCCTTGGACTAGCGGGGGTGAGCAATGAGCAGTTCTTC.

The CDR3 is CSVEETSGGVRNEQFF. The DNA for the CDR3 is TGCAGCGTTGAAGAGACTAGCGGGGGTGTCCGAAATGAGCAGTTCTTC. The genes are TRBV29-1 and TRBJ2-1; 12 bases match TRBD2. V was clipped by 0 bases and J by 7 bases; unmatched bases: 7. This CDR3 comprises 16 residues. The germline V gene encodes CDR1 SQVTM and CDR2 ANQGSEA.

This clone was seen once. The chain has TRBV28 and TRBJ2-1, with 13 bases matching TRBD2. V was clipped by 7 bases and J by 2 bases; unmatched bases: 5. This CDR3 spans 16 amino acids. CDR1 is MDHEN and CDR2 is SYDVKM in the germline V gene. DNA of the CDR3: TGTGCCAGCAAACCTGGGACTAGCGGGACCTACAATGAGCAGTTCTTC. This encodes CASKPGTSGTYNEQFF.

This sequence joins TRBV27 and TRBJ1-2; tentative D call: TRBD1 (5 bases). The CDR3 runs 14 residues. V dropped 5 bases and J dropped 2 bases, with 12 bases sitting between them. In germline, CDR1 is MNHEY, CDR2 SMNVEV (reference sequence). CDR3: CASSLGTSNYGYTF. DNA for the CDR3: TGTGCCAGCAGTCTTGGGACGTCGAACTATGGCTACACCTTC.

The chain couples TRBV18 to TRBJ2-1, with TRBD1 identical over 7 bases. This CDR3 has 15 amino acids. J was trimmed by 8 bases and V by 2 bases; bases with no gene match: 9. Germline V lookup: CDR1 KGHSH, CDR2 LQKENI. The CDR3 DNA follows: TGTGCCAGCTCACCAAGGACAGGAGTGAAGGATGAGCAGTTCTTC. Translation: CASSPRTGVKDEQFF.

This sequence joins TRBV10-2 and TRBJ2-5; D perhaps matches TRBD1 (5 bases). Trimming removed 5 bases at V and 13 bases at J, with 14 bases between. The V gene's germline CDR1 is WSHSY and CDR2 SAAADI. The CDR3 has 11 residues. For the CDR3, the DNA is TGCGCCAGCAGTACCACAGGTGGTTCGTACTTC. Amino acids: CASSTTGGSYF.

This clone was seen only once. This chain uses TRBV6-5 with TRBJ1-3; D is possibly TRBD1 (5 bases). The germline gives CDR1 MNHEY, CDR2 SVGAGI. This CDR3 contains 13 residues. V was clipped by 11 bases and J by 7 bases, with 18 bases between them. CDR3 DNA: TGTGCCTCCACTTTACATGGGGGGAACACCATATATTTT. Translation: CASTLHGGNTIYF.

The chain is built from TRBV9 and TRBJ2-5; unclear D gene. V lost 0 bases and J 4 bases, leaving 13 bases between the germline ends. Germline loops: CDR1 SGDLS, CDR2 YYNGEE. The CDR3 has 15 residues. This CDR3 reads CASSVDGVSRETQYF. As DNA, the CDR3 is TGTGCCAGCAGCGTAGATGGGGTGAGCCGAGAGACCCAGTACTTC.

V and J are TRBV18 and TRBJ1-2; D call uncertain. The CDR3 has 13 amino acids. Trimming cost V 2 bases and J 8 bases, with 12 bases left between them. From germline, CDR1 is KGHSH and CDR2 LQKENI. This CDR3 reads CASSPEEGSGYTF. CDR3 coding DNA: TGTGCCAGCTCACCAGAGGAGGGATCCGGCTACACCTTC.

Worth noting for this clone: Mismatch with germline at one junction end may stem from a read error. The CDR3: CSVEDRVGTEAFF. Here the CDR3 DNA reads TGCAGCGTGGAAGACAGGGTGGGCACTGAAGCTTTCTTT. This chain links TRBV29-1 with TRBJ1-1, with 7 bases aligning to TRBD1. Per germline, CDR1 SQVTM and CDR2 ANQGSEA. The CDR3 is 13 residues long.

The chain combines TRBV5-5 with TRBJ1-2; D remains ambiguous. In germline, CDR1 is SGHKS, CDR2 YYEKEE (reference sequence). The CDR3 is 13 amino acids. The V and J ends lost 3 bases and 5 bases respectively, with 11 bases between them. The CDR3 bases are TGTGCCAGCAGCTCGGACGTAGGGTATGGCTACACCTTC. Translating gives CASSSDVGYGYTF.